Listed here is a single T cell receptor (beta chain). This clone appeared a few times. This receptor's antigen is unknown. Base-call qualities are not available, and no considerably larger clone is one nucleotide away. The label giving this sample's time point can be read as: around 26 weeks on oral tofacitinib. Taken with the paper, the label for treatment or condition translates to: oral pan-JAK inhibitor, 5-10 mg twice daily. Lesional scalp punch biopsies and peripheral blood were collected from alopecia areata patients. PBMCs were isolated by density centrifugation and stained for CD3, CD4 and CD8, after which CD4+ and CD8+ T cells were sorted on a FACSAria. The sample is drawn from a study of CD8+ T cells in alopecia areata (dated by TCRdb to 2017 to 2018). Notes on the research overall: Treated patients were enrolled in an open-label pilot trial of oral tofacitinib, 5 to 10 mg twice daily, for moderate-to-severe alopecia areata. Tofacitinib was given for 6 to 18 months, followed by 6 months of follow-up off drug to assess delayed response and recurrence. The SALT score, which quantifies the percentage of affected scalp surface area, was used to measure disease severity in treated patients. The study used high-throughput TCRbeta sequencing to examine T cell clonal expansion in alopecia areata, in both the C3H/HeJ mouse model and human patients. In humans, TCRbeta sequencing was performed on scalp tissue and on sorted CD4+ and CD8+ peripheral blood T cells from healthy controls and from patients with patchy or totalis/universalis alopecia areata. Biopsies were taken from tofacitinib-treated patients at baseline and at 4 and 24 weeks of treatment, and a later scalp biopsy was taken in several of the tofacitinib-treated patients. Scalp clonality was compared among normal scalp (n=4), patchy alopecia areata scalp (n=8), and alopecia totalis/universalis scalp (n=8). RNA was extracted with the PAXgene miRNA kit for fixed scalp, the miRNeasy kit for PBMCs, and the RNeasy kit for mouse skin. Amplification of TCRbeta CDR3 regions was done by immunoSEQ multiplex PCR using 35 Vbeta forward primers and 13 Jbeta reverse primers.

The library was built by means of the immunoSEQ multiplex PCR assay. RNA was extracted from all samples and reverse transcribed into cDNA, which served as template for TCR sequencing. First-strand cDNA was synthesized using SuperScript III with a 2:1 mix of oligo-dT and random hexamers. A synthetic immune receptor repertoire was used to gauge amplification bias, and whatever bias remained was removed computationally. The original methods were these. Raw reads were preprocessed to remove errors, and CDR3 was defined according to IMGT conventions as the region from the conserved cysteine to phenylalanine. To get clonality, Shannon entropy was normalized by log2 of the number of productive unique TCRs and the result was subtracted from 1. Whether each scalp clone was CD4 or CD8 was inferred by checking scalp TCRbeta sequences against the CD4 and CD8 repertoires from sorted blood. Entries here come from immuneACCESS through TCRdb and include only in-frame sequences with V and J called. Some clones fail to appear in such tables; in the studies checked, an unresolved V gene covers under half of the shortfall, and the cause of the remainder is unknown. Clone size and the V and J calls come from that table; the DNA yielded D and trimming. The sample profile shows about 300,000 clones; over 45% of them were found once. The top ten constitute less than 2% of the sample.

The paper as a whole reports these results and caveats: Unlike mouse skin, where gammadelta T cells dominate, normal human skin contains resident alphabeta T cells that get sequenced too, which complicates analysis of the scalp TCR repertoire. Shared TCR sequences between patients were less evident than in mice, which may be partly attributable to HLA diversity in the patient population. Because the treated cohort was small and included a single nonresponder, larger studies are needed to assess links between baseline CD8+ expansion and response. Tofacitinib significantly lowered scalp clonality and the number of expanded CD8+ clones among the top 100 scalp clones. Many expanded lesional clones were found to persist in scalp and blood during tofacitinib treatment, and relapse after treatment cessation may be partly explained by this persistence. Compared with normal scalp, lesional scalp had higher clonality and more expanded CD8+ clones, particularly in alopecia totalis/universalis, a pattern that suggests antigenic drive.

The source of this sequence is a human donor with alopecia areata. The material was CD4+ T cells sorted from blood, obtained at week 24, from a patient treated with tofacitinib.

The DNA is TGCGCCAGCAGCTCCTCACCTGAAGAGACCCAGTACTTC. This yields the protein CASSSSPEETQYF. Recombination connected TRBV5-1 to TRBJ2-5, with the D gene call left open. CDR1 and CDR2 are drawn from the germline V gene: SGHRS, YFSETQ. The junction carries 9 bases between V and J, which are trimmed by 3 bases and 3 bases respectively. The CDR3, from cysteine to phenylalanine, totals 13 residues. The retained sequence is limited to the CDR3, 39 bases, with the frame set at the first base.